Following are 24 T cell receptor beta chains from one sample sequenced in a study of Graves' ophthalmopathy and Graves' hyperthyroidism. Amplification of TCR beta CDR3 regions used RNA transcripts. Investigators did first-round RT-PCR with HTBI primers, then second-round multiplex PCR. TCRdb used MiXCR to reprocess the multiplex PCR reads, holding one entry per CDR3 protein. In the table there are just over 400,000 distinct CDR3 sequences, roughly 20% of which are singletons. The sample was peripheral blood. The receptors stem from a woman aged 18 to 35 with stable Graves' hyperthyroidism.

The sample holds many counts of this clonotype. This chain joins TRBV12-3 or TRBV12-4 and TRBJ2-3; D is undetermined. This CDR3 has 11 residues. Trimming left V 7 bases short and J 5 bases short, with 7 bases between. CDR3 nucleotides: TGTGCCAGCACCGCCCAAGATACGCAGTATTTT. It encodes CASTAQDTQYF.

This chain connects TRBV12-3 or TRBV12-4 to TRBJ2-5; D not resolved. Between the trimmed V and J ends, which lost 8 bases and 9 bases, there was a span of 22 bases. The length of the CDR3 is 14 residues. CDR3 in amino acids: CASSLKPLGGAQYF. The DNA for the CDR3 is TGTGCCAGCTCCTTGAAGCCTCTGGGTGGGGCCCAGTACTTC.

V gene TRBV19 combines with J gene TRBJ2-2; TRBD2 matches at 8 bases. The germline gives CDR1 LNHDA, CDR2 SQIVND (reference sequence). The CDR3 is 22 amino acids. Losses at the gene ends were 3 bases for V and 5 bases for J; bases not matched to a gene: 26. For the CDR3, the DNA is TGTGCCAGTAGTATTGGTTCCCGTCCTAGCGGGCTAAAATGGACCCAAACCGGGGAGCTGTTTTTT. This encodes CASSIGSRPSGLKWTQTGELFF.

This clonotype appeared many times. V is TRBV6-5 and J is TRBJ2-7; no clear D. V was pared by 5 bases and J by 4 bases, with 9 bases between. The CDR3 sequence is 12 residues long. Looked up from germline, CDR1 is MNHEY and CDR2 is SVGAGI. The CDR3 sequence is CASSNGGYEQYF. CDR3 nucleotide sequence: TGTGCCAGCAGTAACGGCGGATACGAGCAGTACTTC.

This clonotype was detected ten times or more. The chain links TRBV27 to TRBJ1-6; no clear D gene. The CDR3 runs to 18 residues. Germline V gene sequence: CDR1 MNHEY, CDR2 SMNVEV (reference sequence). With 2 bases removed from V and 4 bases from J, the gap between germline ends came to 18 bases. The CDR3 nucleotides read TGTGCCAGCAGTTTAACACAGACACCCTCATTTTATAATTCACCCCTCCACTTT. It codes for CASSLTQTPSFYNSPLHF.

At least ten counts were recorded for this clonotype. This chain connects TRBV30 to TRBJ1-1; possibly TRBD1 for D (5 bases). Germline CDR1 GTSNPN, CDR2 SVGIG (reference sequence). V lost 3 bases, J lost 1 base, and 12 bases lay in between. The CDR3 is 14 amino acids. Here the CDR3 DNA reads TGTGCCTGGAGGGGGGGGGAGTGGAACACTGAAGCTTTCTTT. Amino acids: CAWRGGEWNTEAFF.

This clonotype was observed many times. This rearrangement joins TRBV12-3 or TRBV12-4 to TRBJ1-6; the match to TRBD1 covers 8 bases. The CDR3 length is 14 residues. V was clipped by 5 bases and J by 6 bases; unmatched bases: 3. CDR3 sequence (DNA): TGTGCCAGCAGTGGACAGGGTGGTAATTCACCCCTCCACTTT. Residues: CASSGQGGNSPLHF.

This clonotype was found many times. This chain uses TRBV7-9 with TRBJ2-7; D ambiguous. The CDR3 has 13 residues. The germline gives CDR1 SEHNR, CDR2 FQNEAQ (reference sequence). V lost 4 bases, J lost 3 bases, and 10 bases lay in between. The CDR3 protein is CASSSWQDYEQYF. Here the CDR3 DNA reads TGTGCCAGCAGCTCGTGGCAGGACTACGAGCAGTACTTC. Filled out from reference TRBV7-9 and TRBJ2-7, the complete variable domain reads DTGVSQNPRHKITKRGQNVTFRCDPISEHNRLYWYRQTLGQGPEFLTYFQNEAQLEKSRLLSDRFSAERPKGSFSTLEIQRTEQGDSAMYLCASSSWQDYEQYFGPGTRLTVT.

At least ten counts were recorded for this clonotype. This chain connects TRBV14 to TRBJ1-1; possibly TRBD1 for D (5 bases). Germline V gene sequence: CDR1 SGHDN, CDR2 FVKESK. This CDR3 contains 14 residues. V was trimmed by 1 base and J by 0 bases, leaving 6 bases between them. For the CDR3, the DNA is TGTGCCAGCAGCCAAGTGACAGTGAACACTGAAGCTTTCTTT. It is translated as CASSQVTVNTEAFF.

This sequence joins TRBV12-3 or TRBV12-4 and TRBJ1-2, with TRBD1 matching over 8 bases. This CDR3 is built from 15 residues. Trimming removed 2 bases from V and 6 bases from J; junction bases left unmatched: 8. The CDR3 spells CASSLLRGPRDGYTF. In DNA, the CDR3 is TGTGCCAGCAGTTTACTCAGGGGGCCCAGGGATGGCTACACCTTC.

This chain connects TRBV20-1 to TRBJ1-5; D uncertain. Trimming pared 6 bases from V and 5 bases from J, leaving 17 bases between. This CDR3 contains 14 residues. The V gene's germline CDR1 is DFQATT and CDR2 SNEGSKA (reference sequence). CDR3 nucleotides: TGCAGTGCCGCGACAAACCCTAGGGATCAGCCCCAGCATTTT. Protein product: CSAATNPRDQPQHF.

CDR3 loop: CASSGQSEEQYF. The CDR3 DNA sequence: TGTGCCAGCAGTGGACAGTCGGAAGAGCAGTACTTC. The chain joins TRBV2 to TRBJ2-7, with D perhaps matching TRBD1 (5 bases). The V end was cut by 4 bases, the J end by 7 bases, with 11 bases between. Germline CDR1 and CDR2: SNHLY and FYNNEI. The CDR3 is 12 residues long.

V gene TRBV3-1 combines with J gene TRBJ2-3; a weak D match, TRBD2 (5 bases). The ends were cut back, 5 bases at V and 4 bases at J, with 13 bases in the middle. Germline V lookup: CDR1 LGHDT, CDR2 YNNKEL (reference sequence). The CDR3 totals 14 residues. The CDR3 sequence: CASSARGQSDTQYF. Here the CDR3 DNA reads TGTGCCAGCAGCGCACGGGGTCAATCAGATACGCAGTATTTT.

Many counts were recorded for this clonotype. V is TRBV24-1 and J is TRBJ2-5; 11 bases map to TRBD1. The germline V gene encodes CDR1 KGHDR and CDR2 SFDVKD. V shed 4 bases and J 5 bases; nucleotides not matched to a gene: 11. CDR3 length: 17 residues. CDR3 amino acids: CATSEPSGTGGLETQYF. In DNA, the CDR3 is TGTGCCACCAGTGAACCCTCCGGGACAGGGGGATTGGAGACCCAGTACTTC.

This clonotype was seen many times. This chain uses TRBV10-3 with TRBJ1-2; D gene unclear. V gave up 7 bases and J gave up 5 bases, with 11 bases separating them. Germline CDR1 reads ENHRY; CDR2 reads SYGVKD. The CDR3 runs to 12 residues. The CDR3: CAIKEVRYGYTF. CDR3 in DNA: TGTGCCATCAAGGAGGTTAGGTATGGCTACACCTTC.

This clonotype was seen many times. This chain links TRBV7-9 with TRBJ2-5; a possible D gene is TRBD1 (5 bases). The CDR3 has 14 residues. The V end lost 4 bases, the J end lost 4 bases, and 13 bases lay between the germline ends. Germline CDR1 is SEHNR and CDR2 is FQNEAQ (reference sequence). The CDR3 nucleotides are TGTGCCAGCAGCTCCATTAGGGGCCTAGAGACCCAGTACTTC. Translated, it gives CASSSIRGLETQYF.

This clonotype has ten or more counts. The V call is TRBV12-3 or TRBV12-4, the J call TRBJ1-2; D remains ambiguous. Trimming removed 1 base at V and 5 bases at J, with 8 bases between. The CDR3 has 13 amino acids. The CDR3 nucleotides are TGTGCCAGCAGTTTAGAACACAGATATGGCTACACCTTC. Translating it yields CASSLEHRYGYTF.

This clonotype has at least ten counts. The J gene is TRBJ1-1, the V gene TRBV7-2, with D unresolved. V was clipped by 0 bases and J by 0 bases, with 8 bases between them. The germline CDR1 and CDR2 sequences are SGHTA and FQGNSA. The CDR3 spans 15 residues. CDR3 in amino acids: CASSLAGGMNTEAFF. The CDR3 coding sequence is TGTGCCAGCAGCTTAGCCGGCGGGATGAACACTGAAGCTTTCTTT.

This clonotype was counted between two and nine times. The V call is TRBV6-1, the J call TRBJ1-6; 8 positions agree with TRBD1. V trimming: 5 bases; J trimming: 0 bases; junction bases outside the gene matches: 9. Per germline, CDR1 MNHNS and CDR2 SASEGT. The length of the CDR3 is 18 residues. The CDR3 region has the DNA TGTGCCAGCAGTCGCGGACAGGGTTGGAGCTCCTATAATTCACCCCTCCACTTT. It translates to CASSRGQGWSSYNSPLHF.

This clonotype was seen repeatedly, ten times or more. Given a much more abundant clone one base away, this may be a read error. This CDR3 is missing its conserved last phenylalanine or tryptophan, likely due to a read error. The rearrangement links TRBV6-5 to TRBJ2-7; maybe TRBD2 (6 bases). V lost 2 bases, J lost 2 bases, and 7 bases lay in between. Germline lookup yields CDR1 MNHEY and CDR2 SVGAGI. This CDR3 has 13 amino acids. CDR3 nucleotide sequence: TGTGCCAGCAGTTACGGCGGGACCTACGAGCAGTACCTC. Translated: CASSYGGTYEQYL.

Comments on this clonotype: This is likely a read error, given that the CDR3 carries no conserved phenylalanine or tryptophan at its end. V usage is TRBV6-2 or TRBV6-3 and J usage is TRBJ1-5, with a weak D call TRBD1 (6 bases). Germline V gives CDR1 MNHEY, CDR2 SVGEGT. The V end lost 0 bases, the J end lost 2 bases, and 8 bases lay between the germline ends. This CDR3 contains 15 residues. The CDR3 spells CASSYSEGGNQPQHL. CDR3 DNA sequence: TGTGCCAGCAGTTACTCCGAGGGGGGCAATCAGCCCCAGCATCTT.

The V and J genes are TRBV12-3 or TRBV12-4 and TRBJ2-7; TRBD2 is a possible D gene (6 bases). V lost 3 bases, J lost 0 bases, and 12 bases lay in between. The CDR3 extends over 15 amino acids. CDR3: CASSFRLGGSYEQYF. As DNA, the CDR3 is TGTGCCAGCAGTTTTCGTCTGGGGGGCTCCTACGAGCAGTACTTC.

This clonotype was counted a single time. The genes are TRBV28 and TRBJ2-7; D unclear. The CDR3 has 14 amino acids. V was pared by 1 base and J by 6 bases, with 13 bases between. Germline V lookup: CDR1 MDHEN, CDR2 SYDVKM. CDR3 in DNA: TGTGCCAGCAGTTTATTGATAGATGGTACCGAGCAGTACTTC. Protein product: CASSLLIDGTEQYF.

This clonotype was detected many times. The chain is built from TRBV27 and TRBJ2-5; D unclear. Germline assignment: CDR1 MNHEY and CDR2 SMNVEV (reference sequence). With 5 bases removed from V and 3 bases from J, the gap between germline ends came to 22 bases. This CDR3 spans 17 amino acids. The CDR3 reads CASSDTAYHGKEETQYF. The CDR3 DNA sequence: TGTGCCAGCAGTGACACAGCCTACCATGGGAAGGAAGAGACCCAGTACTTC.